Here is one T cell receptor (beta chain) with its context. The antigen it binds to is not known. Per-base qualities were not stored, and no clone one base away is much larger. TCRbeta CDR3 regions were amplified from genomic DNA by means of the immunoSEQ Assay, a bias-controlled multiplex PCR. The study's own analysis went as follows. Within the assay, amplification of reference gene primers was used to estimate how many nucleated cells each sample contained. To quantify the absolute abundance of each unique TCRbeta CDR3 rearrangement, sequence reads were collapsed and filtered. Productive Simpson clonality was computed per sample as the square root of Simpson's diversity index over productive rearrangements. The table was pulled from immuneACCESS by TCRdb, which kept in-frame rearrangements only. Such tables lose some clones; where checked, under half of the loss comes from unresolved V genes, and the rest has no known cause. The V and J calls and clone size were taken over from that table, and D and trimming were inferred from the DNA. This sample holds 80,000 to 100,000 clones; 88% were observed only once. The ten largest account for around 2% of the sample.

This specimen belongs to a study of blood T cell repertoires in COVID-19 (dated by TCRdb to the early 2020s). Looking at the study overall: Samples covering the acute and convalescent phases of COVID-19 were provided by collaborators in the United States, Italy and Spain. The repertoires were released in a freely available public database meant as a resource for research on the immune response to SARS-CoV-2. Sample metadata almost always included a de-identified subject ID, COVID-19 status, age in years and sex. The prospective study material was composed of cDNA or gDNA derived from T cells, B-cell-depleted T cells, or PBMCs. The samples were drawn from two sources: the first 160 participants of the ongoing ImmuneRACE study, and 1,000 to 1,500 subjects contributed by 6 global collaborators. Subjects who had been exposed to COVID-19, were actively infected with it, or had recovered from it provided the deeply sampled blood TCRbeta repertoires that made up the dataset. Where available, HLA class I and class II types were obtained from metadata supplied by the sample provider rather than from assay-based typing.

Via the germline V gene, CDR1 is SGHVS and CDR2 FQNEAQ. The CDR3 goes from the cysteine to the phenylalanine over 16 residues. The entry retains the CDR3 DNA only, 48 bases that are in frame from base 1. The V and J ends are trimmed by 1 base and 4 bases, leaving 14 bases between them. One collaborating source in Seattle enrolled patients while the patients were actively infected and followed the patients over time throughout the course of disease. Whole blood was collected in K2EDTA tubes by collaborating institutions according to the institutions' own protocols. Collaborator samples were shipped for TCRbeta analysis as frozen whole blood, isolated PBMCs, or DNA extracted from either sample type. The paper as a whole reports these results and caveats: The quantity of clinical and demographic metadata differed by source and by participant and was supplied without curation.

The receptor was isolated from a man in his fifties or sixties with COVID-19, enrolled during active disease. This sequence uses TRBV7-8 and TRBJ1-5; the D segment could be TRBD1, given 6 matching bases. Sequencing was done on a sample of peripheral blood. CDR3 region: CASSLVVGARNQPQHF. The bases read TGTGCCAGCAGCTTAGTAGTGGGGGCTCGTAATCAGCCCCAGCATTTT.